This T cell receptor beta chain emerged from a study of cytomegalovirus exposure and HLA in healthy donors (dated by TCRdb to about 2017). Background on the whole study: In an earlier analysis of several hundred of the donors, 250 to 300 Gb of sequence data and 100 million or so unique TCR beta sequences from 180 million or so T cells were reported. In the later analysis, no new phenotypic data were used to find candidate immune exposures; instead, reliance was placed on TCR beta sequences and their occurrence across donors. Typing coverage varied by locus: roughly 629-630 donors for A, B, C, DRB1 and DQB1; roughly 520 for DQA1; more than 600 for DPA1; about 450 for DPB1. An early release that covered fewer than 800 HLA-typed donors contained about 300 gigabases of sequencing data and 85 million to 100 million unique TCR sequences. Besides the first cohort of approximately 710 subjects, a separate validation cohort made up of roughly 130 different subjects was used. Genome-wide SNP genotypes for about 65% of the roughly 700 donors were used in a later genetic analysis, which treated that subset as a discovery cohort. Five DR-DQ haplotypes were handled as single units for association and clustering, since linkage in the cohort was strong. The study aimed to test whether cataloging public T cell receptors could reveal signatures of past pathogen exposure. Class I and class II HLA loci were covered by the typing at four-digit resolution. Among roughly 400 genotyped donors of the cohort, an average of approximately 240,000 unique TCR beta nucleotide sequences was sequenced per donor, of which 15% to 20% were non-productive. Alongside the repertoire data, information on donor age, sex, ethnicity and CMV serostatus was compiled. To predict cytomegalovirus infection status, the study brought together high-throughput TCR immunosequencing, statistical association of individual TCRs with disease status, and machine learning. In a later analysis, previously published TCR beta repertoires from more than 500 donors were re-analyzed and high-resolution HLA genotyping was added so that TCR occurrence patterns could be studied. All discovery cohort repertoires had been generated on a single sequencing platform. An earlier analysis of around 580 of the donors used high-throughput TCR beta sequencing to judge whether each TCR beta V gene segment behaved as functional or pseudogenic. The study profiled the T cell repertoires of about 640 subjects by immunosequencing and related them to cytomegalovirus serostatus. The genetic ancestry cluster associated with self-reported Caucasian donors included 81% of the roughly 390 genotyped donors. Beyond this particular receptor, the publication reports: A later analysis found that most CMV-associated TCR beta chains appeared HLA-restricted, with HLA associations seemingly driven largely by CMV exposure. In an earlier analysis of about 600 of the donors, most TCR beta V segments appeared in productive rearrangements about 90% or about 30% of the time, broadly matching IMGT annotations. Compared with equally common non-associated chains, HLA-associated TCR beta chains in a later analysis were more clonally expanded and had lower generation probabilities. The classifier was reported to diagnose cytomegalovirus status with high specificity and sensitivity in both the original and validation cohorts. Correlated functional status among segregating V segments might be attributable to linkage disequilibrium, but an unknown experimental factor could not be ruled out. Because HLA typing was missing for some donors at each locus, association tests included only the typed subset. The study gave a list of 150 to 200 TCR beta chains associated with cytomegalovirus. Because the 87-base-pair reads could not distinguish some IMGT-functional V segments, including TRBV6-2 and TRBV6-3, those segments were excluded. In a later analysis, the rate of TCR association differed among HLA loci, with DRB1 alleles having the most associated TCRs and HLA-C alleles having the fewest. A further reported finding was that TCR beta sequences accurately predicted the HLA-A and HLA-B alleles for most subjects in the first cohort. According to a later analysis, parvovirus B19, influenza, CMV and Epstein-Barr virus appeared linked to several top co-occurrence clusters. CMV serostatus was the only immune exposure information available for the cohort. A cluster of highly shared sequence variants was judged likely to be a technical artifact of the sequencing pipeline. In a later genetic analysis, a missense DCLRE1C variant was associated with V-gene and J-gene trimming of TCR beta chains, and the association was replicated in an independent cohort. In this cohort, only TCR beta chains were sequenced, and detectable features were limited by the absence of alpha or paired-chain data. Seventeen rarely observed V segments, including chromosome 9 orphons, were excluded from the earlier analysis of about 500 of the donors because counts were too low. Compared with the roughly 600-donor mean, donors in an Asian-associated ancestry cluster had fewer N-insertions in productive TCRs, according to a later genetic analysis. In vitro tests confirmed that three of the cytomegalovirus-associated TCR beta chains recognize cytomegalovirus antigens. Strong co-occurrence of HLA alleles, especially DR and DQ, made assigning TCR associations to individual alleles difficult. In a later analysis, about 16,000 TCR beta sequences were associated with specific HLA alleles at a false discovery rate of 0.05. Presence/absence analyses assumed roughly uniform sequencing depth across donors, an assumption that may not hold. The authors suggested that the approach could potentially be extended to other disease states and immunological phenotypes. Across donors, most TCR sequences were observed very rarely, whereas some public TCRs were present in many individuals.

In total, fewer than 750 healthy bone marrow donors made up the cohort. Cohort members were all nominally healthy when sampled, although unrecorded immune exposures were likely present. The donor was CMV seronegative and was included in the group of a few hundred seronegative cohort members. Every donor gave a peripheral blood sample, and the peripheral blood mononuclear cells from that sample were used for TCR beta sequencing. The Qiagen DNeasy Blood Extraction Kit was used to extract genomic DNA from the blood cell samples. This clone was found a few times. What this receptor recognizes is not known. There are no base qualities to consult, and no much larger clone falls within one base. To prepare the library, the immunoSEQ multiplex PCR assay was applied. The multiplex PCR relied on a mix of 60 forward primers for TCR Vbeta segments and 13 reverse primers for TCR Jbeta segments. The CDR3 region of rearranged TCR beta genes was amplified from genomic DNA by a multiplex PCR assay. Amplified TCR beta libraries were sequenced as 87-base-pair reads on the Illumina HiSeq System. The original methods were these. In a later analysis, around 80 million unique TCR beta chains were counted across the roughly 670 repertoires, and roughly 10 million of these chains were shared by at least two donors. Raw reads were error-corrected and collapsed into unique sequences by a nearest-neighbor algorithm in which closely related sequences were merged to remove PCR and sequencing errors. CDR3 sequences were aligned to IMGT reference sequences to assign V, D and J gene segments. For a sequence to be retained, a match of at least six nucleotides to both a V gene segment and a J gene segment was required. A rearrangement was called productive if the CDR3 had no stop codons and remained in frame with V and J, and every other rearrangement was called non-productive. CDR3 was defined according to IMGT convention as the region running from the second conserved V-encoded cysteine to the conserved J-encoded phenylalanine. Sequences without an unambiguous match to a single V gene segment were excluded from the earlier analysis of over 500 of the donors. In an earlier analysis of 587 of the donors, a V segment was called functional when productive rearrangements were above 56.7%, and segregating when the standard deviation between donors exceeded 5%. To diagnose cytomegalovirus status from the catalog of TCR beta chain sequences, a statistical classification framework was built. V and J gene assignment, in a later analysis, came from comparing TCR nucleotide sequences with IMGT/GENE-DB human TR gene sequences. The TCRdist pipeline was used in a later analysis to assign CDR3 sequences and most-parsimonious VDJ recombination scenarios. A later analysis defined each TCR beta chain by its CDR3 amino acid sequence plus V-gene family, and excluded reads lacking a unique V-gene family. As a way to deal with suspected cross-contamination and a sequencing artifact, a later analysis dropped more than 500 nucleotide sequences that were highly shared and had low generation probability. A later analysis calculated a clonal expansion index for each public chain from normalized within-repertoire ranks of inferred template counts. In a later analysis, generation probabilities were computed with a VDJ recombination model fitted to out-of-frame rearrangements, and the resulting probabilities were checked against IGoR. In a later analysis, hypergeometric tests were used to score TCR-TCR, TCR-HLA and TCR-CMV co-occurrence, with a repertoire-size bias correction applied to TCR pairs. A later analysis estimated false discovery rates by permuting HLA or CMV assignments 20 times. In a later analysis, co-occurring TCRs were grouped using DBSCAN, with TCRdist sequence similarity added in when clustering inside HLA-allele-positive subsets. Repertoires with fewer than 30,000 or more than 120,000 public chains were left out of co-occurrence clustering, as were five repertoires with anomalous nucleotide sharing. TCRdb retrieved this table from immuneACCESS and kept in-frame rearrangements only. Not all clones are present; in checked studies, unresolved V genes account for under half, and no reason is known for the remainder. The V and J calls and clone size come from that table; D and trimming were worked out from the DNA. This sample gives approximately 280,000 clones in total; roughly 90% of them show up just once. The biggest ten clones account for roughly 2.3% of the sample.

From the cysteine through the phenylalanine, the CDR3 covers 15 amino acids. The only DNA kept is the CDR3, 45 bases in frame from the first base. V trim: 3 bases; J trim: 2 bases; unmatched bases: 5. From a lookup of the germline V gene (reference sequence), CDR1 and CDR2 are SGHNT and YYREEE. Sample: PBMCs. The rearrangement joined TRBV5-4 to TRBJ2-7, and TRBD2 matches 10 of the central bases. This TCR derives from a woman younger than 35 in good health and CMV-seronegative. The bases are TGTGCCAGCAGCTGGGGAGCGGGGGGGCCCTACGAGCAGTACTTC. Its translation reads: CASSWGAGGPYEQYF.